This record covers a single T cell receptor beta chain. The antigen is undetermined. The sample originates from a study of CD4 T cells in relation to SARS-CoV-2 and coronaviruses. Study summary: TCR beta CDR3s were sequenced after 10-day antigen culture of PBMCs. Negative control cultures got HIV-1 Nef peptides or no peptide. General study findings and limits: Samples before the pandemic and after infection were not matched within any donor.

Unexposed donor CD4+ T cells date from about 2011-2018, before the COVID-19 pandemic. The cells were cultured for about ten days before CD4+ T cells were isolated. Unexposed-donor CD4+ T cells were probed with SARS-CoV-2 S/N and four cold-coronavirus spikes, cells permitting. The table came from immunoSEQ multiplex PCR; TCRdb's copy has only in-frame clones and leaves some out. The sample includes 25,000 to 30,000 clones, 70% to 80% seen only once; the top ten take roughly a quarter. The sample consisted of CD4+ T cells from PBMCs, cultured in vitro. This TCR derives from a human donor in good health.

The CDR3 loop reads CASRGGQGDYGYTF. The CDR3 nucleotides read TGTGCCAGCAGGGGGGGACAGGGCGACTATGGCTACACCTTC. This chain uses TRBV25-1 with TRBJ1-2, with TRBD1 matching 9 bases. Germline trimming cut 6 bases from V and 3 bases from J; bases unmatched to any gene: 5. The CDR3 sequence is 14 residues long. Germline V gives CDR1 MGHDK, CDR2 SYGVNS.